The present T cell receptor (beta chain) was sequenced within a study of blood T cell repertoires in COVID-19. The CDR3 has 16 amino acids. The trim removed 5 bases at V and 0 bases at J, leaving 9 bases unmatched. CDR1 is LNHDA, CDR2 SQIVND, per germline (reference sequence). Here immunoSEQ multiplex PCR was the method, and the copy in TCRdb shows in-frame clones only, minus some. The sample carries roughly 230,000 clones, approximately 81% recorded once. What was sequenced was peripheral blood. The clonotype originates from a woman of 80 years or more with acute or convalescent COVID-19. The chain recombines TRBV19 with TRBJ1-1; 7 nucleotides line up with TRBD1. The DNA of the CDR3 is TGTGCCAGTAGTCCGGACAGGTACGCCATGAACACTGAAGCTTTCTTT. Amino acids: CASSPDRYAMNTEAFF.